The 18 T cell receptor beta chains listed next were all sequenced from one sample in a study of blood T cells in healthy people across ages (dated by TCRdb to between 2015 and 2017). Preparation of the library involved 5' RACE. Instrument on record: Illumina HiSeq 2500. A second roughly 6 to 12 cycle PCR used a sample-barcoded 5' primer and a J-beta primer mix. TCRdb ran its own pipeline on the public reads, namely fastp trimming at Q25 and MiXCR clone calling, and kept in-frame beta chains. Every CDR3 protein is listed once, alongside the most common genes and DNA of its rows. This sample holds some 920,000 distinct CDR3 sequences; roughly half were observed only once. Clones ranked in the top ten supply over 20% of the sample. Material: blood. The receptors stem from a woman aged 55 to 70 in good health.

V usage is TRBV6-1 and J usage is TRBJ2-5; 9 bases map to TRBD1. CDR1 and CDR2 (germline): MNHNS, SASEGT. V lost 6 bases to trimming and J lost 1 base; unmatched junction nucleotides: 9. CDR3 length equals 16 residues. In DNA form, the CDR3 reads TGTGCCAGCAGCGCTACCGGGACAGGGTCCCAAGAGACCCAGTACTTC. Its translation is CASSATGTGSQETQYF.

This rearrangement joins TRBV28 to TRBJ1-2, with D possibly being TRBD1 (6 bases). Trimming took 6 bases from V and 8 from J, leaving 13 bases between them. The CDR3 loop spans 12 amino acids. Germline CDR1 MDHEN, CDR2 SYDVKM. CDR3 sequence (DNA): TGTGCCAGCAGCGCTCTGGGGGCAGGCTACACCTTC. Its protein is CASSALGAGYTF.

This clonotype has more than one count but fewer than ten. The chain uses TRBV27 and TRBJ1-2; TRBD1 is a possible D gene (5 bases). Deletions cut 7 bases from V and 6 bases from J, with 21 bases between. This CDR3 comprises 15 residues. Germline V gives CDR1 MNHEY, CDR2 SMNVEV (reference sequence). The CDR3 region is CASNTFGGKSDGYTF. CDR3 bases: TGTGCCAGCAATACGTTCGGGGGAAAATCGGATGGCTACACCTTC.

The chain is built from TRBV7-2 and TRBJ2-2; D is unresolved. Germline CDR1 and CDR2: SGHTA and FQGNSA. Deletions cut 3 bases from V and 5 bases from J, with 7 bases between. The CDR3 has 13 amino acids. Here the CDR3 reads CASSFFRTGELFF. The CDR3 coding sequence is TGTGCCAGCAGCTTTTTCCGGACCGGGGAGCTGTTTTTT.

V and J are TRBV9 and TRBJ1-6; no reliable D call. The germline V gene has CDR1 SGDLS and CDR2 YYNGEE. V was pared by 3 bases and J by 0 bases, with 10 bases between. This CDR3 region has 16 residues. The CDR3 bases are TGTGCCAGCAGCGCGCGAGGTAGCTCCTATAATTCACCCCTCCACTTT. It codes for CASSARGSSYNSPLHF.

A word on this clonotype: An end of the junction does not agree with germline; a read error may underlie this. V usage is TRBV18 and J usage is TRBJ2-1; 10 nucleotides match TRBD2. The germline V gene encodes CDR1 KGHSH and CDR2 LQKENI. This CDR3 region has 16 residues. The CDR3: CASSQRGLADYSEQFF. DNA of the CDR3: TGTGCCAGCTCGCAGAGAGGACTAGCGGACTACAGTGAGCAGTTCTTC.

CDR3 in amino acids: CASSLATVGGRTADTQYF. CDR3 sequence (DNA): TGCGCCAGCAGCTTGGCGACGGTAGGCGGGAGAACCGCAGATACGCAGTATTTT. The chain joins TRBV5-1 to TRBJ2-3; 7 nucleotides agree with TRBD2. The CDR3 loop spans 18 amino acids. V shed 0 bases and J 4 bases; nucleotides not matched to a gene: 14. CDR1 SGHRS and CDR2 YFSETQ come from the germline V gene.

V usage is TRBV5-1 and J usage is TRBJ2-7, with a weak D call TRBD2 (6 bases). Germline CDR1 and CDR2: SGHRS and YFSETQ. Trimming took off 1 base at V and 4 bases at J, with 15 bases between the two ends. CDR3 length: 15 amino acids. The CDR3 sequence: CASSLWTGSLYEQYF. The CDR3 coding sequence is TGCGCCAGCAGCTTGTGGACCGGGAGTTTGTACGAGCAGTACTTC.

V usage is TRBV7-9 and J usage is TRBJ2-5; a possible D gene is TRBD1 (6 bases). The CDR3 consists of 15 residues. Trimming stripped 5 bases from V and 3 bases from J, with 16 bases between. From germline, CDR1 is SEHNR and CDR2 FQNEAQ (reference sequence). This CDR3 reads CASSPGDRDKETQYF. The CDR3 nucleotides read TGTGCCAGCAGCCCCGGGGACCGGGACAAAGAGACCCAGTACTTC.

This chain uses TRBV4-1 with TRBJ1-5, with D possibly TRBD1 on 5 matching bases. Germline CDR1 and CDR2: MGHRA and YSYEKL. Between the trimmed V and J ends, which lost 0 bases and 2 bases, there was a span of 11 bases. The CDR3 length is 16 residues. Here the CDR3 reads CASSQDRGMGNQPQHF. The CDR3, as DNA: TGCGCCAGCAGCCAAGATCGGGGGATGGGCAATCAGCCCCAGCATTTT.

This chain links TRBV28 with TRBJ1-2; D may be TRBD1 (5 bases). The CDR3 runs 14 residues. The V gene's germline CDR1 is MDHEN and CDR2 SYDVKM. Trimming shortened V by 6 bases and J by 0 bases, and 11 bases separated the two germline ends. The CDR3 region is CASRWRGTNYGYTF. The CDR3 coding sequence is TGTGCCAGCAGGTGGAGGGGCACTAACTATGGCTACACCTTC.

The chain carries TRBV24-1 and TRBJ2-1, with 9 bases that match TRBD1. CDR1 is KGHDR and CDR2 is SFDVKD in the germline V gene. The V and J ends lost 2 bases and 6 bases, in that order; junction bases with no gene match: 1. The CDR3 extends over 14 amino acids. The CDR3 here is CATSDWDRVNEQFF. Here the CDR3 DNA reads TGTGCCACCAGTGATTGGGACAGGGTCAATGAGCAGTTCTTC.

A note on this clonotype: An end of the junction differs from the germline gene, which may be a read error. The CDR3 nucleotides read TGCGGCGTTGGAGGAGGTCCGAATAGCGGGAGATTCACGCAGTATTTT. Amino acid sequence: CGVGGGPNSGRFTQYF. The chain is built from TRBV29-1 and TRBJ2-3; TRBD2 agrees at 9 bases. The germline V gene encodes CDR1 SQVTM and CDR2 ANQGSEA. The CDR3 has 16 residues.

This clonotype was seen a few times. V gene TRBV12-3 or TRBV12-4 combines with J gene TRBJ2-3, with 7 bases identical to TRBD2. The ends lost 6 bases at V and 2 bases at J; junction bases unmatched: 5. The CDR3 consists of 14 residues. CDR3 region: CASSPSGFTDTQYF. In DNA, the CDR3 is TGTGCCAGCAGCCCTAGCGGATTCACAGATACGCAGTATTTT.

V and J are TRBV7-9 and TRBJ2-7; tentative D call: TRBD2 (6 bases). Trimming pared 3 bases from V and 9 bases from J, leaving 12 bases between. The CDR3 loop spans 12 amino acids. In germline, CDR1 is SEHNR, CDR2 FQNEAQ (reference sequence). The CDR3 nucleotides read TGTGCCAGCAGCTTCCACCTGGAGGGGCAGTACTTC. It specifies CASSFHLEGQYF.

The gene calls are TRBV4-1 and TRBJ2-7, with D possibly being TRBD2 (6 bases). The V end lost 2 bases, the J end lost 2 bases, and 16 bases lay between the germline ends. Germline V gene lookup returns CDR1 MGHRA and CDR2 YSYEKL. This CDR3 has 16 residues. Here the CDR3 reads CASSQSRLREPYEQYF. CDR3 nucleotides: TGCGCCAGCAGCCAATCGAGACTCCGGGAGCCCTACGAGCAGTACTTC.

This clonotype was counted once. The V gene is TRBV27, the J gene TRBJ2-5; 8 nucleotides match TRBD2. The DNA end is a closer match to TRBJ2-7, so the J assignment may be wrong. CDR3 length: 17 residues. The germline gives CDR1 MNHEY, CDR2 SMNVEV (reference sequence). CDR3 DNA sequence: TGTGCCAGCACCATGTTGGGAAGCGGGAGATTTGTCTACGAGCAGTACTTC. Protein product: CASTMLGSGRFVYEQYF.

This rearrangement joins TRBV7-2 to TRBJ2-6; 8 bases align to TRBD1. This CDR3 has 18 residues. Unmatched junction bases numbered 8, after V lost 4 bases and J lost 0 bases. The germline gives CDR1 SGHTA, CDR2 FQGNSA. The CDR3 DNA reads TGTGCCAGCAGCTCAGGGACAGGTCTGGCCTCTGGGGCCAACGTCCTGACTTTC. Translating it yields CASSSGTGLASGANVLTF.